This T cell receptor (beta chain) was sequenced in a study of shared clonotypes between healthy human individuals. The protocol was immunoSEQ multiplex PCR, while the TCRdb copy is restricted to in-frame clones and leaves out a portion. The data hold about a million clones, with under 80% observed a single time. The specimen was memory CD4+ T cells sorted from blood. Subset given: CD45RA-negative fraction. The sequence was obtained from a man aged 18 to 29 in good health.

The CDR3 reads CASSGAQGSSPLHF. The CDR3 DNA follows: TGTGCCAGTAGTGGGGCACAGGGGAGTTCACCCCTCCACTTT. J is TRBJ1-6 and V is TRBV19; 7 nucleotides agree with TRBD1. Trimming removed 5 bases from V and 9 bases from J; junction bases left unmatched: 7. CDR1 and CDR2 (germline): LNHDA, SQIVND (reference sequence). This CDR3 has 14 residues. The full variable domain, with the rest looked up from reference TRBV19 and TRBJ1-6, is DGGITQSPKYLFRKEGQNVTLSCEQNLNHDAMYWYRQDPGQGLRLIYYSQIVNDFQKGDIAEGYSVSREKKESFPLTVTSAQKNPTAFYLCASSGAQGSSPLHFGNGTRLTVT.